The T cell receptor (beta chain) under discussion was sequenced for a study of PD-1 blockade in classical Hodgkin lymphoma. This clone has a handful of counts. This CDR3 spans 12 amino acids. Only in-frame clones appear in the TCRdb table, and some are missing; sequencing was by immunoSEQ multiplex PCR. The top ten clones hold approximately 4% of a sample with 25,000 to 35,000 clones, about 72% of them seen once. Documented time point: cycle 4 day 1 (C4D1), after five to seven weeks of nivolumab. Every one of the patients relapsed after autologous stem cell transplantation (brentuximab vedotin exposure was variable).

This chain joins TRBV21-1 and TRBJ2-5. TRBV21-1 is given as a pseudogene. This specimen was peripheral blood mononuclear cells (PBMCs), taken before the fourth cycle of nivolumab. The clonotype originates from a human donor with classical Hodgkin lymphoma. The chain's CDR3 is CASSKGGETQYF. CDR3 bases: TGTGCCAGCAGCAAAGGGGGGGAGACCCAGTACTTC.